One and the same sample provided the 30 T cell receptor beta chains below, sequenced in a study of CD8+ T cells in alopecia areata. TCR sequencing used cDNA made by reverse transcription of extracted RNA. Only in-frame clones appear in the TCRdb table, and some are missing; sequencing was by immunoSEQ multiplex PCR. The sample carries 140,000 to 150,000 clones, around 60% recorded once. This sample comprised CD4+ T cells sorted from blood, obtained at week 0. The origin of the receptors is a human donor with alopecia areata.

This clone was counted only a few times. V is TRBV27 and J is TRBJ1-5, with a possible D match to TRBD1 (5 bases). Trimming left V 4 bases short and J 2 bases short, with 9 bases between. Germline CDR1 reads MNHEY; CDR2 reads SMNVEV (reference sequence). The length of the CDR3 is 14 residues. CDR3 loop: CASSSREGNQPQHF. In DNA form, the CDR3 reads TGTGCCAGCAGTTCCAGGGAGGGCAATCAGCCCCAGCATTTT.

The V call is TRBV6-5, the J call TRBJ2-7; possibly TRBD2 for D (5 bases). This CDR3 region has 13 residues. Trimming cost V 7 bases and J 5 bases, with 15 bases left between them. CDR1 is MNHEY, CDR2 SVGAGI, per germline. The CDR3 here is CASTGSFGDEQYF. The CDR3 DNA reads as TGTGCCAGCACGGGGTCCTTCGGGGACGAGCAGTACTTC.

CDR3: CAWRNRGGNSPLHF. The CDR3 DNA reads TGTGCCTGGAGGAACCGGGGAGGGAATTCACCCCTCCACTTT. The gene calls are TRBV30 and TRBJ1-6; D is unresolved. The germline CDR1 and CDR2 sequences are GTSNPN and SVGIG (reference sequence). V was cut by 3 bases and J by 7 bases, with 13 bases left in between. The CDR3 loop spans 14 amino acids.

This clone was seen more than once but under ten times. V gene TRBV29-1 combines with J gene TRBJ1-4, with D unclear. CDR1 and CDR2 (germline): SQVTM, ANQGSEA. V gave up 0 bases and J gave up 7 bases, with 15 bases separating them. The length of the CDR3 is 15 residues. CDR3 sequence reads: CSVEDSAGFGEKLFF. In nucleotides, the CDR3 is TGCAGCGTTGAAGATTCGGCAGGCTTTGGTGAAAAACTGTTTTTT.

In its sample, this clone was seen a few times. The CDR3 DNA is TGCAGCGTTGAAGGGGACAGACTTAACTATGGCTACACCTTC. Translation gives CSVEGDRLNYGYTF. The V gene is TRBV29-1, the J gene TRBJ1-2; 7 nucleotides line up with TRBD1. The junction had 3 bases not matched to a gene; V was cut back by 1 base and J by 1 base. CDR3 length: 14 residues. Germline V CDR1 and CDR2: SQVTM, ANQGSEA. The full variable domain, rest sourced from reference TRBV29-1 and TRBJ1-2, is SAVISQKPSRDICQRGTSLTIQCQVDSQVTMMFWYRQQPGQSLTLIATANQGSEATYESGFVIDKFPISRPNLTFSTLTVSNMSPEDSSIYLCSVEGDRLNYGYTFGSGTRLTVV.

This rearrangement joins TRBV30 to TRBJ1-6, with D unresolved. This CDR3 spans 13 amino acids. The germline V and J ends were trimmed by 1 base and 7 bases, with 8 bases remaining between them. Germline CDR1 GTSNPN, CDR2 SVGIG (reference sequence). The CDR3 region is CAWSGGLNSPLHF. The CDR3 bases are TGTGCCTGGAGTGGAGGTTTGAATTCACCCCTCCACTTT.

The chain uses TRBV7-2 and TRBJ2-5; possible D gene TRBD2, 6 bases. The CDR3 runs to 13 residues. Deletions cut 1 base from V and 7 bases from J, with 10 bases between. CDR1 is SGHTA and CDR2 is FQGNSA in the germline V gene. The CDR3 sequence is CASSLDVGGTQYF. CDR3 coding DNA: TGTGCCAGCAGCTTAGATGTGGGAGGGACCCAGTACTTC.

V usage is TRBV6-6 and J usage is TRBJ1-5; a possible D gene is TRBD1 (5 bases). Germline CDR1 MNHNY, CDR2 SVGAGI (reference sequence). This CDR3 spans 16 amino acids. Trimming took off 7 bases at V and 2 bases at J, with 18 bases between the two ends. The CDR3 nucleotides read TGTGCCAGCAACAATGGTAGGGGCAGGGGCAATCAGCCCCAGCATTTT. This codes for CASNNGRGRGNQPQHF.

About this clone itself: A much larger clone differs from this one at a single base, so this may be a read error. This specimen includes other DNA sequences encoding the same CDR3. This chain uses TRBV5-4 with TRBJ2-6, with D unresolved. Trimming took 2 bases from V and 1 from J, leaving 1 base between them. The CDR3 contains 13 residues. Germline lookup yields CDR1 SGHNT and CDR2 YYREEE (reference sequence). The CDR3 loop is CASSLSGANVLTF. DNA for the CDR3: TGTGCCAGCAGCTTATCTGGGGCCAACGTCCTGACTTTC.

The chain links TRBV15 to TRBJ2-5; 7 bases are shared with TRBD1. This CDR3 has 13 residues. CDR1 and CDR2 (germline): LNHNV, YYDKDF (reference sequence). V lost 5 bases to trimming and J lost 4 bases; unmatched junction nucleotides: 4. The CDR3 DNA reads TGTGCCACCAGCGGAAACAGGGGAGAGACCCAGTACTTC. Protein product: CATSGNRGETQYF.

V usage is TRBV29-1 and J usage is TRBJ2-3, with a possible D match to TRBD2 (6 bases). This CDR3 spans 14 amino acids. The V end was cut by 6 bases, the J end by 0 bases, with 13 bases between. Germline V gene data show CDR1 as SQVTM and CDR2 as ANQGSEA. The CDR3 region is CSVGGGGSTDTQYF. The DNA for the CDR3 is TGCAGCGTGGGGGGAGGTGGTAGCACAGATACGCAGTATTTT.

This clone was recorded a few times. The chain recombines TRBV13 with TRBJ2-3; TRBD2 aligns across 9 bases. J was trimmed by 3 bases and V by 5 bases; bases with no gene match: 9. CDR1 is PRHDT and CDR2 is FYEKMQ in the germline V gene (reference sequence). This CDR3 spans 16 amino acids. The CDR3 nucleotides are TGTGCCAGCAGCGCTCCTAGCGGGGCAAAGACAGATACGCAGTATTTT. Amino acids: CASSAPSGAKTDTQYF.

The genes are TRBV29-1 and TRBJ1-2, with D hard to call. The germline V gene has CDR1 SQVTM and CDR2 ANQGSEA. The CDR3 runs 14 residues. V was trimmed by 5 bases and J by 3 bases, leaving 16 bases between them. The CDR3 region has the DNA TGCAGCGTTTTCAGCGTCCAGCCCTACTATGGCTACACCTTC. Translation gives CSVFSVQPYYGYTF.

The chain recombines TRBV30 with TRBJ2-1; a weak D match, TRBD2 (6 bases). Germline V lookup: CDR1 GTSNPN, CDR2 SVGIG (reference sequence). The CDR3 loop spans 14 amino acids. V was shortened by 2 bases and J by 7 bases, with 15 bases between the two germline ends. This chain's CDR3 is CAWSRTSPPNEQFF. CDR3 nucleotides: TGTGCCTGGAGTAGAACTAGCCCTCCGAATGAGCAGTTCTTC.

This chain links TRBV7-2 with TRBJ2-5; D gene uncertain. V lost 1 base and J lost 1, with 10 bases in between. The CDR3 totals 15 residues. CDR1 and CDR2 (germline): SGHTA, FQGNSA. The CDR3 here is CASSLVPWFQETQYF. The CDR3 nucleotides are TGTGCCAGCAGCTTAGTCCCGTGGTTCCAAGAGACCCAGTACTTC.

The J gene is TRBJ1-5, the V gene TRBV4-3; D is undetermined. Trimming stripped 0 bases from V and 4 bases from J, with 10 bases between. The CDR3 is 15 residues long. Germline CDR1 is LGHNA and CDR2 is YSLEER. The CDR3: CASSQDTYPNQPQHF. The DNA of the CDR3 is TGCGCCAGCAGCCAAGACACATATCCTAATCAGCCCCAGCATTTT.

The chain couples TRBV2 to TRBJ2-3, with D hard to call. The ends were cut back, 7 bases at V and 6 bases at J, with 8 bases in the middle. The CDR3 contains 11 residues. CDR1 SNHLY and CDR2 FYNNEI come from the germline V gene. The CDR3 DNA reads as TGTGCCAGCACCCTAAGGGATACGCAGTATTTT. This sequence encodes CASTLRDTQYF.

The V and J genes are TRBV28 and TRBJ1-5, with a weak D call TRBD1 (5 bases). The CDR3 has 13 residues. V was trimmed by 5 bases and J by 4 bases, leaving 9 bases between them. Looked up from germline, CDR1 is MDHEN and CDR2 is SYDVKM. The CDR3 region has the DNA TGTGCCAGCAGTCGGGACTCTAATCAGCCCCAGCATTTT. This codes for CASSRDSNQPQHF.

CDR3 in amino acids: CASSVTDTQYF. The CDR3 DNA sequence: TGTGCCAGCAGCGTCACAGATACGCAGTATTTT. The chain couples TRBV7-2 to TRBJ2-3, with D unresolved. Trimming left V 5 bases short and J 2 bases short, with 2 bases between. This CDR3 is built from 11 residues. The germline V gene encodes CDR1 SGHTA and CDR2 FQGNSA.

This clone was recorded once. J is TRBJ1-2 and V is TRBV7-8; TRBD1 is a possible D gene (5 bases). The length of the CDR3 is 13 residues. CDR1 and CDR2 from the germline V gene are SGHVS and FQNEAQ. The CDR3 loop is CAAGQGPNYGYTF. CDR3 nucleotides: TGTGCAGCCGGGCAGGGACCTAACTATGGCTACACCTTC.

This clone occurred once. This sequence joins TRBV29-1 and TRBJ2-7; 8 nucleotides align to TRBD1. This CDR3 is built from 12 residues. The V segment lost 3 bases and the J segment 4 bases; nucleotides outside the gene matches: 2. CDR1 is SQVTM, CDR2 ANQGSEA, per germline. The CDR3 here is CSVDTGGYEQYF. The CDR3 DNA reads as TGCAGCGTTGATACAGGGGGATACGAGCAGTACTTC.

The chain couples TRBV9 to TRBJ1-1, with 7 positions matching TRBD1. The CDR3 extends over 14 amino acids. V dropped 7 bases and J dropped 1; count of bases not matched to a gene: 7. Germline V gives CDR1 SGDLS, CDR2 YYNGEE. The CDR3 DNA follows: TGTGCCAGCGGCCCCCGGACAGGGAACACTGAAGCTTTCTTT. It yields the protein CASGPRTGNTEAFF. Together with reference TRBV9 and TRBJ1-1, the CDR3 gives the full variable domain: DSGVTQTPKHLITATGQRVTLRCSPRSGDLSVYWYQQSLDQGLQFLIQYYNGEERAKGNILERFSAQQFPDLHSELNLSSLELGDSALYFCASGPRTGNTEAFFGQGTRLTVV.

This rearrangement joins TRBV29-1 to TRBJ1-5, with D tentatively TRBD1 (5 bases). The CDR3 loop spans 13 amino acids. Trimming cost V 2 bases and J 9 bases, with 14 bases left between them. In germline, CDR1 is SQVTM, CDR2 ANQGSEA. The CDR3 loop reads CSVELRGSGPQHF. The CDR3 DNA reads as TGCAGCGTTGAATTGCGGGGGTCGGGGCCCCAGCATTTT.

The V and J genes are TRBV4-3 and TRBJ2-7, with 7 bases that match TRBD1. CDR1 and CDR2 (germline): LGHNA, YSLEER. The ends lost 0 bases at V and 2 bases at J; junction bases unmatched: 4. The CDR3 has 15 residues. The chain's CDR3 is CASSQETGSPYEQYF. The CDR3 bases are TGCGCCAGCAGCCAAGAGACAGGGAGTCCCTACGAGCAGTACTTC.

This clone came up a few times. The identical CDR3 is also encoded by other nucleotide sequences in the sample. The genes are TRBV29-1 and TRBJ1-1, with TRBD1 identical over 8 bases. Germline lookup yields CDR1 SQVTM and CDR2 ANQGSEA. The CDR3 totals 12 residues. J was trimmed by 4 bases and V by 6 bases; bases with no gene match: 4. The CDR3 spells CSVNRGGTEAFF. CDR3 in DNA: TGCAGCGTGAACAGGGGGGGCACTGAAGCTTTCTTT.

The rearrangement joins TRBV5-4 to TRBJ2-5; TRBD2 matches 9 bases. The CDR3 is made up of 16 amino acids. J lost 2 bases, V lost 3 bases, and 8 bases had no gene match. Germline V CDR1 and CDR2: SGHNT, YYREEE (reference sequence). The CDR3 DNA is TGTGCCAGCAGCTCCACCGGCGCGGGGGGGCAAGAGACCCAGTACTTC. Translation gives CASSSTGAGGQETQYF.

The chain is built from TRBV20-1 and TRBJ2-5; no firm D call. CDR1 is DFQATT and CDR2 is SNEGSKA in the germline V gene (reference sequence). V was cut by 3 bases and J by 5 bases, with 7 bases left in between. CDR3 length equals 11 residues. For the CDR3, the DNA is TGCAGTGCTAGGACTTGGGAGACCCAGTACTTC. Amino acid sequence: CSARTWETQYF.

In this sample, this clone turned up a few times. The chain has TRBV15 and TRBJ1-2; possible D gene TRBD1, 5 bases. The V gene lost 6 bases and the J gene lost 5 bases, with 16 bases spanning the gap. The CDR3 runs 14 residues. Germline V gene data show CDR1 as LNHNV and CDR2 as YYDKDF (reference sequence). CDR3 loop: CATSRGWGSYGYTF. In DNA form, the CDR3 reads TGTGCCACCAGTCGGGGCTGGGGGTCATATGGCTACACCTTC.

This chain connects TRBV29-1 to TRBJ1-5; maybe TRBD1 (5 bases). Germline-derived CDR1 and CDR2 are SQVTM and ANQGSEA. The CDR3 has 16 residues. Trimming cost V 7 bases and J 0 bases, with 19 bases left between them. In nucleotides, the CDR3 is TGCAGCGCACAACCAACAGGCGCCTATAGCAATCAGCCCCAGCATTTT. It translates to CSAQPTGAYSNQPQHF.

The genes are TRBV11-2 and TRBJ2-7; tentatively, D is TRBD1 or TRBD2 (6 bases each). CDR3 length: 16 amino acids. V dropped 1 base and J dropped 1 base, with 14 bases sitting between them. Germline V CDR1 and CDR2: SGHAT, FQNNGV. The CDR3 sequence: CASSLGGTSPSYEQYF. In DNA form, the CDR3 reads TGTGCCAGCAGCTTAGGCGGGACAAGTCCGTCCTACGAGCAGTACTTC.